The 20 T cell receptor beta chains below were found in one sample sequenced in a study of T-cell reconstitution after alpha-beta-depleted transplantation in children. Construction of the TCRbeta library involved unique molecular identifiers. MiXCR was run by TCRdb on the PCR reads, yielding one entry per CDR3 protein. The data show 300,000 to 400,000 distinct CDR3 sequences, about an eighth seen once. The starting material was PBMCs, obtained from the stem cell graft. The source of these receptors is a human donor who donated a stem cell graft to a child with Fanconi anemia.

As concerns this clonotype: This may arise from a read error, as a much more abundant clone is one base away. The chain employs TRBV9 and TRBJ2-7; 11 bases line up with TRBD2. The germline CDR1 and CDR2 sequences are SGDLS and YYNGEE. The CDR3 extends over 15 amino acids. CDR3 in amino acids: CASSVGTSGRYELYF. The CDR3 DNA reads as TGTGCCAGCAGCGTAGGGACTAGCGGGCGCTACGAGCTGTACTTC.

This clonotype was observed at least ten times. The chain has TRBV12-3 or TRBV12-4 and TRBJ2-1; no clear D gene. V was shortened by 6 bases and J by 7 bases, with 10 bases between the two germline ends. This CDR3 contains 12 residues. The CDR3 sequence is CASRPFMNEQFF. CDR3 nucleotides: TGTGCCAGCAGGCCCTTCATGAATGAGCAGTTCTTC.

The chain carries TRBV11-2 and TRBJ2-3, with 7 bases aligning to TRBD2. The germline CDR1 and CDR2 sequences are SGHAT and FQNNGV. V shed 5 bases and J 2 bases; nucleotides not matched to a gene: 10. The CDR3 runs to 16 residues. For the CDR3, the DNA is TGTGCCAGCAGCCTGGAGCGGGGCCCCCCCACAGATACGCAGTATTTT. It codes for CASSLERGPPTDTQYF. Based on the CDR3 plus reference TRBV11-2 and TRBJ2-3, the full variable domain is EAGVAQSPRYKIIEKRQSVAFWCNPISGHATLYWYQQILGQGPKLLIQFQNNGVVDDSQLPKDRFSAERLKGVDSTLKIQPAKLEDSAVYLCASSLERGPPTDTQYFGPGTRLTVL.

This clonotype was seen ten or more times. V is TRBV7-8 and J is TRBJ2-1; D might be TRBD2 (7 bases). CDR1 and CDR2 from the germline V gene are SGHVS and FQNEAQ. This CDR3 spans 15 amino acids. Trimming took 3 bases from V and 5 from J, leaving 14 bases between them. The CDR3 here is CASSFARGPNNEQFF. CDR3 coding DNA: TGTGCCAGCAGCTTTGCGCGGGGGCCGAACAATGAGCAGTTCTTC. The full variable domain, with the rest looked up from reference TRBV7-8 and TRBJ2-1, is GAGVSQSPRYKVAKRGQDVALRCDPISGHVSLFWYQQALGQGPEFLTYFQNEAQLDKSGLPSDRFFAERPEGSVSTLKIQRTQQEDSAVYLCASSFARGPNNEQFFGPGTRLTVL.

This clonotype was observed a handful of times. The CDR3 nucleotides are TGTGCCAGCTCTCAACAGGTCGCCTCCGACTATGGCTACACCTTC. Translated, it gives CASSQQVASDYGYTF. This rearrangement joins TRBV18 to TRBJ1-2, with TRBD1 as a possible D gene (5 bases). CDR1 and CDR2 from the germline V gene are KGHSH and LQKENI. Trimming shortened V by 6 bases and J by 3 bases, and 17 bases separated the two germline ends. This CDR3 is built from 15 residues.

This clonotype was seen a handful of times. This chain's CDR3 is CASKRNTGGETGELFF. In DNA form, the CDR3 reads TGTGCCAGCAAACGAAATACCGGGGGGGAGACCGGGGAGCTGTTTTTT. This sequence joins TRBV7-8 and TRBJ2-2; the match to TRBD2 covers 8 bases. V was clipped by 7 bases and J by 5 bases; unmatched bases: 12. The CDR3 contains 16 residues. The germline gives CDR1 SGHVS, CDR2 FQNEAQ.

This clonotype was recorded many times. V gene TRBV10-3 combines with J gene TRBJ2-3; the match to TRBD1 covers 7 bases. Trimming removed 4 bases from V and 5 bases from J; junction bases left unmatched: 15. The CDR3 is 17 amino acids. Germline values: CDR1 ENHRY, CDR2 SYGVKD. In DNA form, the CDR3 reads TGTGCCATCAGTGCGTTTCAATTGGGGCAGGGGGAAGATACGCAGTATTTT. Its translation: CAISAFQLGQGEDTQYF.

The table lists this clonotype with a few counts. A far bigger clonotype differs at one base, so this is likely a read error. The chain joins TRBV12-3 or TRBV12-4 to TRBJ2-2, with D unclear. The CDR3 length is 12 residues. Trimming removed 2 bases from V and 5 bases from J, with 3 bases in between. The CDR3 protein is CASSLKTGELFF. Written as DNA, the CDR3 is TGTGCCAGCAGTTTAAAAACCGGGGAGCTGTTTTTT.

This rearrangement joins TRBV7-2 to TRBJ2-3; 11 nucleotides align to TRBD2. The germline CDR1 and CDR2 sequences are SGHTA and FQGNSA. This CDR3 is built from 13 residues. V lost 6 bases, J lost 7 bases, and 3 bases stayed unmatched. CDR3 sequence (DNA): TGTGCCAGCAGGACTAGCGGGGCTAATACGCAGTATTTT. This codes for CASRTSGANTQYF.

For the CDR3, the DNA is TGTGCCAGCAGCTTGACAGGGGGAATTGATGAGCAGTTCTTC. Translated, it gives CASSLTGGIDEQFF. V is TRBV7-3 and J is TRBJ2-1; the match to TRBD1 covers 9 bases. The CDR3 spans 14 residues. From germline, CDR1 is SGHTA and CDR2 FQGTGA. With V trimmed by 3 bases and J by 8 bases, 5 bases remained unmatched.

This clonotype was found a few times. The chain is built from TRBV7-7 and TRBJ2-3, with 7 bases matching TRBD1. V lost 5 bases to trimming and J lost 6 bases; unmatched junction nucleotides: 17. Germline V CDR1 and CDR2: SSHAT, FNYEAQ (reference sequence). The CDR3 consists of 17 residues. CDR3 sequence: CASSGRQGVAKSDTQYF. The CDR3 nucleotides read TGTGCCAGCAGCGGCAGACAGGGTGTGGCAAAGTCTGATACGCAGTATTTT.

The rearrangement uses TRBV5-1 and TRBJ2-6; D may correspond to TRBD1 or TRBD2 (5 bases each). V lost 0 bases and J lost 3, with 7 bases in between. Germline CDR1 is SGHRS and CDR2 is YFSETQ. The CDR3 loop spans 15 amino acids. For the CDR3, the DNA is TGCGCCAGCAGCTTGGTGGGACGTGGGGCCAACGTCCTGACTTTC. Amino acid sequence: CASSLVGRGANVLTF.

V and J are TRBV5-1 and TRBJ2-3; D is ambiguous. The length of the CDR3 is 15 residues. Trimming took off 0 bases at V and 0 bases at J, with 8 bases between the two ends. The germline gives CDR1 SGHRS, CDR2 YFSETQ. The CDR3 coding sequence is TGCGCCAGCAGCTTGGGGGTGTTTAGCACAGATACGCAGTATTTT. Protein product: CASSLGVFSTDTQYF.

This clonotype was detected only a few times. The chain joins TRBV12-3 or TRBV12-4 to TRBJ1-1; D is uncertain. This CDR3 spans 14 amino acids. V was trimmed by 2 bases and J by 11 bases, leaving 18 bases between them. The CDR3 sequence is CASSLRIGEADAFF. As DNA, the CDR3 is TGTGCCAGCAGTTTAAGAATCGGGGAGGCAGATGCTTTCTTT.

At least ten counts were recorded for this clonotype. The CDR3 bases are TGTGCCAGCAGTACGGACAGGGGGCGTAATCAGCCCCAGCATTTT. Amino acids: CASSTDRGRNQPQHF. The V and J genes are TRBV7-2 and TRBJ1-5, with 11 nucleotides matching TRBD1. Germline V gives CDR1 SGHTA, CDR2 FQGNSA. Trimming took 6 bases from V and 4 from J; bases not matched to a gene: 5. CDR3 size: 15 residues. Full variable domain (rest looked up from reference TRBV7-2 and TRBJ1-5): GAGVSQSPSNKVTEKGKDVELRCDPISGHTALYWYRQSLGQGLEFLIYFQGNSAPDKSGLPSDRFSAERTGGSVSTLTIQRTQQEDSAVYLCASSTDRGRNQPQHFGDGTRLSIL.

The chain is built from TRBV6-5 and TRBJ2-2; TRBD2 matches at 9 bases. The CDR3 sequence is 15 residues long. Trimming removed 3 bases from V and 7 bases from J; junction bases left unmatched: 6. Looked up from germline, CDR1 is MNHEY and CDR2 is SVGAGI. The CDR3 loop is CASSYGGGDYGELFF. The CDR3 DNA reads as TGTGCCAGCAGTTATGGCGGGGGGGATTACGGGGAGCTGTTTTTT.

The V and J genes are TRBV10-3 and TRBJ1-5; D remains ambiguous. The CDR3 loop spans 13 amino acids. V was trimmed by 2 bases and J by 1 base, leaving 3 bases between them. Germline CDR1 and CDR2: ENHRY and SYGVKD. In nucleotides, the CDR3 is TGTGCCATCAGTGAGAAAAGCAATCAGCCCCAGCATTTT. The encoded protein is CAISEKSNQPQHF.

The genes are TRBV7-9 and TRBJ2-1; D may be TRBD2 (6 bases). Trimming shortened V by 3 bases and J by 4 bases, and 13 bases separated the two germline ends. Germline CDR1 is SEHNR and CDR2 is FQNEAQ (reference sequence). This CDR3 has 15 residues. DNA for the CDR3: TGTGCCAGCAGCTTTACCGGGACTCTTTACAATGAGCAGTTCTTC. Amino acids: CASSFTGTLYNEQFF.

This clonotype was picked up a small number of times. The chain links TRBV5-1 to TRBJ2-6; TRBD1 is a possible D gene (6 bases). V was trimmed by 3 bases and J by 2 bases, leaving 9 bases between them. Per the germline V gene, CDR1 is SGHRS and CDR2 is YFSETQ. CDR3 length equals 15 residues. The CDR3 nucleotides read TGCGCCAGCAGCTCACAGGGAGCTGGGGCCAACGTCCTGACTTTC. It is translated as CASSSQGAGANVLTF. The whole variable domain, remainder taken from reference TRBV5-1 and TRBJ2-6, is KAGVTQTPRYLIKTRGQQVTLSCSPISGHRSVSWYQQTPGQGLQFLFEYFSETQRNKGNFPGRFSGRQFSNSRSEMNVSTLELGDSALYLCASSSQGAGANVLTFGAGSRLTVL.

The chain is built from TRBV5-4 and TRBJ1-3, with D possibly being TRBD1 (5 bases). Per the germline V gene, CDR1 is SGHNT and CDR2 is YYREEE (reference sequence). Trimming shortened V by 0 bases and J by 9 bases, and 19 bases separated the two germline ends. This CDR3 comprises 16 residues. CDR3 region: CASSLEGPLGGSTIYF. The CDR3 nucleotides read TGTGCCAGCAGCTTGGAAGGCCCCTTGGGGGGGTCCACCATATATTTT.